The next 13 T cell receptor beta chains were all read from a single sample in a study of beta chain features in type 1 diabetes. The whole isolated RNA underwent reverse transcription, so sequencing captured expressed TCRB transcripts. Only in-frame clones appear in the TCRdb table, and some are missing; sequencing was by immunoSEQ multiplex PCR. The repertoire holds more than 150,000 clones, with more than 10% as singletons. The source material was central memory CD4+ T cells from blood. The receptor source for this set is a young woman in good health.

The chain recombines TRBV20-1 with TRBJ1-2, with no clear D. The V end lost 5 bases, the J end lost 8 bases, and 12 bases lay between the germline ends. This CDR3 is built from 11 residues. Germline-derived CDR1 and CDR2 are DFQATT and SNEGSKA (reference sequence). DNA for the CDR3: TGCAGTGCTGTGGAGGCGTACGGCTACACCTTC. It translates to CSAVEAYGYTF.

The gene calls are TRBV19 and TRBJ1-5; D remains unclear. V was trimmed by 6 bases and J by 8 bases, leaving 14 bases between them. The CDR3 sequence is 13 residues long. Germline CDR1 is LNHDA and CDR2 is SQIVND (reference sequence). The CDR3 spells CASSPRPLEPQHF. The DNA for the CDR3 is TGTGCCAGTAGCCCTAGACCCCTTGAGCCCCAGCATTTT. Drawing the rest from reference TRBV19 and TRBJ1-5, the complete variable domain is DGGITQSPKYLFRKEGQNVTLSCEQNLNHDAMYWYRQDPGQGLRLIYYSQIVNDFQKGDIAEGYSVSREKKESFPLTVTSAQKNPTAFYLCASSPRPLEPQHFGDGTRLSIL.

This rearrangement joins TRBV11-2 to TRBJ2-2; D might be TRBD2 (5 bases). The germline V gene has CDR1 SGHAT and CDR2 FQNNGV. The CDR3 loop spans 13 amino acids. Trimming took off 7 bases at V and 6 bases at J, with 12 bases between the two ends. In nucleotides, the CDR3 is TGTGCCAGCACCCTCAGCGGTGCCGGGGAGCTGTTTTTT. It yields the protein CASTLSGAGELFF.

This clone was observed a handful of times. V usage is TRBV7-2 and J usage is TRBJ2-5; TRBD1 agrees at 10 bases. J gave up 5 bases and V 5 bases, and 5 bases lay outside the gene matches. The CDR3 is made up of 14 amino acids. CDR1 SGHTA and CDR2 FQGNSA come from the germline V gene. CDR3 residues: CASSTRQGAETQYF. The CDR3 nucleotides are TGTGCCAGCAGCACCCGACAGGGGGCCGAGACCCAGTACTTC.

The chain combines TRBV2 with TRBJ1-2, with a possible D match to TRBD1 (6 bases). The CDR3 sequence is 14 residues long. The germline gives CDR1 SNHLY, CDR2 FYNNEI. Trimming cost V 4 bases and J 2 bases, with 11 bases left between them. CDR3 bases: TGTGCCAGCAGTGTCGAGAGGGGGAACTATGGCTACACCTTC. This encodes CASSVERGNYGYTF.

This clone was detected a few times. The chain is built from TRBV7-2 and TRBJ2-7; 8 nucleotides match TRBD2. Germline CDR1 and CDR2: SGHTA and FQGNSA. Trimming removed 5 bases from V and 5 bases from J; junction bases left unmatched: 11. The CDR3 totals 15 residues. The CDR3 bases are TGTGCCAGCAGCCTCTTTTCGGGAGGGCCCCACGAGCAGTACTTC. This translates into CASSLFSGGPHEQYF.

This clone was seen more than once but under ten times. The rearrangement links TRBV7-9 to TRBJ2-2; the match to TRBD2 covers 8 bases. The CDR3 contains 15 residues. Looked up from germline, CDR1 is SEHNR and CDR2 is FQNEAQ (reference sequence). The ends lost 4 bases at V and 4 bases at J; junction bases unmatched: 5. CDR3 in DNA: TGTGCCAGCAGCTCCGGGGGGGCCGGCACCGGGGAGCTGTTTTTT. It encodes CASSSGGAGTGELFF. Filled out from reference TRBV7-9 and TRBJ2-2, the complete variable domain reads DTGVSQNPRHKITKRGQNVTFRCDPISEHNRLYWYRQTLGQGPEFLTYFQNEAQLEKSRLLSDRFSAERPKGSFSTLEIQRTEQGDSAMYLCASSSGGAGTGELFFGEGSRLTVL.

V gene TRBV30 combines with J gene TRBJ2-2; 7 bases match TRBD1. Germline V gene lookup returns CDR1 GTSNPN and CDR2 SVGIG (reference sequence). The CDR3 extends over 15 amino acids. The V segment lost 2 bases and the J segment 7 bases; nucleotides outside the gene matches: 10. The CDR3 loop reads CAWSPGVGGYGELFF. For the CDR3, the DNA is TGTGCCTGGAGTCCCGGGGTAGGGGGCTACGGGGAGCTGTTTTTT.

With regard to this clone: At the DNA level, this CDR3 is encoded by other sequences in the same sample as well. The chain combines TRBV7-2 with TRBJ2-1, with 7 bases identical to TRBD2. The CDR3 spans 14 residues. CDR1 is SGHTA, CDR2 FQGNSA, per germline. The V segment lost 6 bases and the J segment 0 bases; nucleotides outside the gene matches: 2. The chain's CDR3 is CASSRGGSYNEQFF. The DNA of the CDR3 is TGTGCCAGCAGTCGCGGGGGCTCCTACAATGAGCAGTTCTTC.

In this sample, this clone turned up a few times. The rearrangement links TRBV4-2 to TRBJ2-3, with 14 bases identical to TRBD2. Unmatched junction bases numbered 8, after V lost 4 bases and J lost 5 bases. This CDR3 contains 17 residues. CDR1 and CDR2 (germline): LGHNA, YNFKEQ. CDR3 sequence (DNA): TGTGCCAGCAGCCCCGAGCAGGGGACTAGCGGGAGAGATACGCAGTATTTT. This codes for CASSPEQGTSGRDTQYF.

This clone was observed a handful of times. The chain uses TRBV7-3 and TRBJ2-1, with a tentative D call TRBD2 (5 bases). The CDR3 extends over 13 amino acids. In germline, CDR1 is SGHTA, CDR2 FQGTGA. V was trimmed by 5 bases and J by 4 bases, leaving 9 bases between them. The CDR3 protein is CASSRQRYNEQFF. DNA for the CDR3: TGTGCCAGCAGCCGTCAGCGGTACAATGAGCAGTTCTTC.

This clone was picked up a small number of times. J is TRBJ1-2 and V is TRBV5-4; D may be TRBD1 (6 bases). This CDR3 region has 12 residues. The germline V gene encodes CDR1 SGHNT and CDR2 YYREEE (reference sequence). The germline V and J ends were trimmed by 4 bases and 4 bases, with 8 bases remaining between them. Written as DNA, the CDR3 is TGTGCCAGCAGCGAGGACAGCTATGGCTACACCTTC. Encoded protein: CASSEDSYGYTF.

The chain links TRBV6-5 to TRBJ2-1, with D maybe TRBD2 (6 bases). Germline V gene data show CDR1 as MNHEY and CDR2 as SVGAGI. Trimming took 6 bases from V and 4 from J, leaving 16 bases between them. The CDR3 spans 15 residues. In DNA form, the CDR3 reads TGTGCCAGCAGGGCTGGAGGGAGCGGATACAATGAGCAGTTCTTC. Protein sequence: CASRAGGSGYNEQFF.